The 24 T cell receptor beta chains below were found in one sample sequenced in a study of blood T cell repertoires in COVID-19. The repertoire was sequenced with immunoSEQ multiplex PCR; TCRdb's copy has only in-frame clones and lacks some. The sample consists of about 200,000 clones, approximately 85% of them appearing once. The specimen sequenced was peripheral blood. The receptor set was obtained from a woman of 80 years or more with acute or convalescent COVID-19.

The V gene is TRBV6-1, the J gene TRBJ1-2; D perhaps matches TRBD1 (6 bases). With 3 bases removed from V and 7 bases from J, the gap between germline ends came to 12 bases. The germline CDR1 and CDR2 sequences are MNHNS and SASEGT. The CDR3 is made up of 13 amino acids. CDR3 coding DNA: TGTGCCAGCAGTGACCACAGGGTAGGTGGCTACACCTTC. Protein product: CASSDHRVGGYTF.

This chain links TRBV7-2 with TRBJ1-2, with a tentative D call TRBD1 (6 bases). V shed 5 bases and J shed 4 bases, with 14 bases lying between them. CDR1 SGHTA and CDR2 FQGNSA come from the germline V gene. The CDR3 runs to 14 residues. CDR3 region: CASSPETGPYGYTF. Written as DNA, the CDR3 is TGTGCCAGCAGCCCGGAGACAGGTCCCTATGGCTACACCTTC.

In its sample, this clone was seen once. This chain connects TRBV19 to TRBJ2-1, with D tentatively TRBD2 (6 bases). Per germline, CDR1 LNHDA and CDR2 SQIVND (reference sequence). This CDR3 is 13 amino acids long. V was clipped by 4 bases and J by 10 bases, with 14 bases between them. CDR3 region: CASSNSGAGEQFF. CDR3 nucleotide sequence: TGTGCCAGTAGTAACTCCGGGGCGGGAGAGCAGTTCTTC.

This chain links TRBV7-3 with TRBJ2-3, with 14 bases aligning to TRBD2. This CDR3 spans 17 amino acids. J gave up 4 bases and V 3 bases, and 6 bases lay outside the gene matches. Germline-derived CDR1 and CDR2 are SGHTA and FQGTGA. CDR3 nucleotide sequence: TGTGCCAGCAGCTTTGGACTAGCGGGAGGTGTCGCAGATACGCAGTATTTT. Its protein is CASSFGLAGGVADTQYF.

The chain recombines TRBV6-5 with TRBJ1-1, with a possible D match to TRBD1 (5 bases). The V and J ends lost 2 bases and 0 bases respectively, with 7 bases between them. From germline, CDR1 is MNHEY and CDR2 SVGAGI. This CDR3 is 14 amino acids long. The CDR3 region has the DNA TGTGCCAGCAGTTACGGGGGGGTGAACACTGAAGCTTTCTTT. Translating gives CASSYGGVNTEAFF.

V and J are TRBV6-5 and TRBJ1-6; 9 nucleotides match TRBD1. Trimming at V came to 8 bases and at J to 8 bases, leaving 7 bases not matched to a gene. The CDR3 has 14 residues. Per germline, CDR1 MNHEY and CDR2 SVGAGI. The CDR3 loop reads CASQPGQGDSPLHF. The CDR3 DNA follows: TGTGCCAGCCAACCGGGACAGGGAGATTCACCCCTCCACTTT.

To note about this clone: Different DNA sequences within this sample yield the same CDR3. This chain connects TRBV3-1 (or the pseudogene TRBV3-2) to TRBJ2-1, with 9 bases aligning to TRBD2. The ends lost 3 bases at V and 9 bases at J; junction bases unmatched: 6. Germline CDR1 LGHDT, CDR2 YNNKEL (reference sequence). The length of the CDR3 is 14 residues. CDR3 amino acids: CASSHLGTSSEQFF. The CDR3 nucleotides read TGTGCCAGCAGCCATTTAGGGACTAGCAGTGAGCAGTTCTTC.

The chain uses TRBV5-1 and TRBJ2-3; weak D call: TRBD2 (6 bases). Germline loops: CDR1 SGHRS, CDR2 YFSETQ. The CDR3 loop spans 17 amino acids. V lost 4 bases and J lost 2, with 20 bases in between. The CDR3 protein is CASSPQGRELLTDTQYF. The CDR3 coding sequence is TGCGCCAGCAGCCCGCAGGGTCGGGAGCTCCTCACAGATACGCAGTATTTT.

V usage is TRBV11-3 and J usage is TRBJ2-1; possible D gene TRBD2, 6 bases. The V end lost 4 bases, the J end lost 0 bases, and 13 bases lay between the germline ends. The CDR3 has 16 amino acids. Germline-derived CDR1 and CDR2 are SGHNT and YENEEA. As DNA, the CDR3 is TGTGCCAGCAGCTCCAGGGACTCGAGCTCCTACAATGAGCAGTTCTTC. It translates to CASSSRDSSSYNEQFF.

The V call is TRBV5-1, the J call TRBJ1-3, with a possible D match to TRBD1 (6 bases). Trimming shortened V by 4 bases and J by 0 bases, and 11 bases separated the two germline ends. Per germline, CDR1 SGHRS and CDR2 YFSETQ. The CDR3 contains 15 residues. The CDR3 sequence is CASSGTGLSGNTIYF. DNA for the CDR3: TGCGCCAGCAGCGGTACAGGGCTCTCTGGAAACACCATATATTTT.

This chain uses TRBV5-6 with TRBJ2-2; 9 positions match TRBD2. V trimming: 4 bases; J trimming: 0 bases; junction bases outside the gene matches: 1. The CDR3 totals 15 residues. Germline CDR1 SGHDT, CDR2 YYEEEE. The CDR3 DNA sequence: TGTGCCAGCAGCAGACTAGCGGCGAACACCGGGGAGCTGTTTTTT. Translating it yields CASSRLAANTGELFF.

The rearrangement links TRBV9 to TRBJ1-6; D gene unclear. Trimming removed 2 bases at V and 9 bases at J, with 9 bases between. The CDR3 spans 13 residues. The V gene's germline CDR1 is SGDLS and CDR2 YYNGEE. The CDR3 DNA follows: TGTGCCAGCAGCGTTGAGGGTAGTTCACCCCTCCACTTT. Translating it yields CASSVEGSSPLHF.

The chain links TRBV28 to TRBJ2-1; the D gene is possibly TRBD2 (5 bases). The V end was cut by 1 base, the J end by 3 bases, with 13 bases between. The CDR3 runs to 16 residues. CDR1 is MDHEN, CDR2 SYDVKM, per germline. CDR3 in amino acids: CASSLYASSLYNEQFF. In DNA, the CDR3 is TGTGCCAGCAGTTTATATGCTAGCTCCCTCTACAATGAGCAGTTCTTC.

The rearrangement uses TRBV15 and TRBJ2-7, with D tentatively TRBD1 (6 bases). The CDR3 length is 13 residues. Germline V gives CDR1 LNHNV, CDR2 YYDKDF (reference sequence). V lost 7 bases and J 3 bases, leaving 13 bases between the germline ends. CDR3 amino acids: CATTQGMDYEQYF. The CDR3 DNA reads as TGTGCCACCACCCAGGGGATGGACTACGAGCAGTACTTC. Filled out from reference TRBV15 and TRBJ2-7, the complete variable domain reads DAMVIQNPRYQVTQFGKPVTLSCSQTLNHNVMYWYQQKSSQAPKLLFHYYDKDFNNEADTPDNFQSRRPNTSFCFLDIRSPGLGDTAMYLCATTQGMDYEQYFGPGTRLTVT.

The chain links TRBV3-1 (or the pseudogene TRBV3-2) to TRBJ2-3, with D uncertain. Per germline, CDR1 LGHDT and CDR2 YNNKEL (reference sequence). The V end was cut by 3 bases, the J end by 7 bases, with 11 bases between. The CDR3 has 13 amino acids. CDR3 amino acids: CASSQFEANTQYF. The CDR3 coding sequence is TGTGCCAGCAGCCAGTTCGAAGCTAATACGCAGTATTTT.

The chain couples TRBV5-6 to TRBJ1-6; D is perhaps TRBD1 (5 bases). Germline loops: CDR1 SGHDT, CDR2 YYEEEE. The CDR3 loop spans 15 amino acids. V was clipped by 1 base and J by 4 bases, with 9 bases between them. CDR3 sequence (DNA): TGTGCCAGCAGCTTGATGGGGGGATATAATTCACCCCTCCACTTT. It is translated as CASSLMGGYNSPLHF.

This clone has a single count. V is TRBV30 and J is TRBJ1-5; D is unresolved. The CDR3 loop spans 15 amino acids. V was trimmed by 4 bases and J by 1 base, leaving 14 bases between them. In germline, CDR1 is GTSNPN, CDR2 SVGIG (reference sequence). CDR3 coding DNA: TGTGCCTGGAACTCGGGATACAAAAGCAATCAGCCCCAGCATTTT. It yields the protein CAWNSGYKSNQPQHF.

This clone was seen only a few times. The chain combines TRBV6-5 with TRBJ1-5; D is possibly TRBD1 (6 bases). This CDR3 spans 12 amino acids. CDR1 is MNHEY and CDR2 is SVGAGI in the germline V gene. V was cut by 6 bases and J by 4 bases, with 7 bases left in between. CDR3 residues: CASRTGNQPQHF. Written as DNA, the CDR3 is TGTGCCAGCAGAACAGGGAATCAGCCCCAGCATTTT.

CDR3 DNA sequence: TGCGCCAGCAGCTTCGGGGTTGGAGAGACCCAGTACTTC. Translating it yields CASSFGVGETQYF. The chain links TRBV5-1 to TRBJ2-5, with D possibly TRBD2 on 5 matching bases. This CDR3 region has 13 residues. Per the germline V gene, CDR1 is SGHRS and CDR2 is YFSETQ. Trimming removed 2 bases at V and 4 bases at J, with 9 bases between.

The V and J genes are TRBV5-1 and TRBJ1-1, with 7 bases aligning to TRBD1. The trim removed 1 base at V and 4 bases at J, leaving 7 bases unmatched. This CDR3 is 15 amino acids long. Germline assignment: CDR1 SGHRS and CDR2 YFSETQ. CDR3 in DNA: TGCGCCAGCAGCTTGACTGGACAGGAGTTCACTGAAGCTTTCTTT. Translating gives CASSLTGQEFTEAFF.

The rearrangement joins TRBV4-3 to TRBJ2-4; D ambiguous. Germline values: CDR1 LGHNA, CDR2 YSLEER. V was clipped by 0 bases and J by 2 bases, with 8 bases between them. This CDR3 has 15 amino acids. For the CDR3, the DNA is TGCGCCAGCAGCCAAGACTACGGTTCCAAAAACATTCAGTACTTC. It codes for CASSQDYGSKNIQYF.

The chain joins TRBV10-3 to TRBJ1-2, with no clear D. With 1 base removed from V and 0 bases from J, the gap between germline ends came to 12 bases. CDR3 length: 16 amino acids. Germline values: CDR1 ENHRY, CDR2 SYGVKD. The CDR3 DNA is TGTGCCATCAGTGAGTGGGGAGGGCGAGCTAACTATGGCTACACCTTC. It translates to CAISEWGGRANYGYTF.

This chain connects TRBV7-2 to TRBJ2-5, with D perhaps matching TRBD1 (5 bases). V lost 1 base and J lost 2, with 17 bases in between. Germline V gene lookup returns CDR1 SGHTA and CDR2 FQGNSA. The CDR3 runs 17 residues. The CDR3 is CASSLVWTRDSQETQYF. DNA for the CDR3: TGTGCCAGCAGCTTAGTTTGGACAAGGGATAGTCAAGAGACCCAGTACTTC.

This chain joins TRBV19 and TRBJ1-3; 7 nucleotides match TRBD1. CDR1 is LNHDA, CDR2 SQIVND, per germline (reference sequence). With 6 bases clipped from V and 0 bases from J, the junction kept 8 bases outside the gene matches. The CDR3 sequence is 16 residues long. CDR3: CASRSWTGSSGNTIYF. For the CDR3, the DNA is TGTGCCAGTAGATCCTGGACAGGTAGCTCTGGAAACACCATATATTTT.